This TCR beta chain was found in a study of naive and memory T cell subsets. Findings and limits, study-wide: A few larger clonotypes appeared in naive repertoires, especially CD8, possibly memory cells re-expressing CD45RA. From naive to CM, EM and EMRA, diversity decreased and Gini increased. There was no ground truth to check naive and memory subset results.

With respect to this clonotype: Antigen: not known.

The CDR3 contains 15 residues. Germline V gene data show CDR1 as MNHEY and CDR2 as SVGEGT. V shed 2 bases and J 2 bases; nucleotides not matched to a gene: 5. The beta constant-region primer was an equimolar mix of two oligonucleotides covering TRBC1 and TRBC2. The ligated cDNA underwent four PCR rounds using SP2 and nested alpha and beta constant-region primers. MiXCR was run by TCRdb on the UMI-ligation and nested PCR reads, yielding one entry per CDR3 protein. The sample shows approximately 150,000 distinct CDR3 sequences, roughly 22% of them seen only once. The chain combines TRBV6-2 or TRBV6-3 with TRBJ2-7, with 8 bases aligning to TRBD2. This TCR was recovered from a human donor in good health. Sequencing used naive CD4+ T cells from blood. CDR3 sequence reads: CASSYHSGSPYEQYF. CDR3 DNA sequence: TGTGCCAGCAGTTACCACAGCGGGAGCCCCTACGAGCAGTACTTC.